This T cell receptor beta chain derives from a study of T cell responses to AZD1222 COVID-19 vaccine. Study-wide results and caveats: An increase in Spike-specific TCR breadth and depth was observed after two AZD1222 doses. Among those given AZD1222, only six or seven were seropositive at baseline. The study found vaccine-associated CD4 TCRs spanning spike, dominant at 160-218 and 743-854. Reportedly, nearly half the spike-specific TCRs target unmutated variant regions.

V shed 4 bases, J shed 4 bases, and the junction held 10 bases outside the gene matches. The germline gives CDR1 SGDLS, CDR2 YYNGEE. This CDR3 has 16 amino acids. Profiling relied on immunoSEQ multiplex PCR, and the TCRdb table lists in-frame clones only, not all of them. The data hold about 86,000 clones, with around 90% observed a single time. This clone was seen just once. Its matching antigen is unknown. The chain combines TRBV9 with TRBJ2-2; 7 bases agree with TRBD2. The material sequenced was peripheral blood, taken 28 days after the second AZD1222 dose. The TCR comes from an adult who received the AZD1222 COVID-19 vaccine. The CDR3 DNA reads TGTGCCAGCAGCACGAGGCCAGAGCGGGGCACCGGGGAGCTGTTTTTT. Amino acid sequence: CASSTRPERGTGELFF.